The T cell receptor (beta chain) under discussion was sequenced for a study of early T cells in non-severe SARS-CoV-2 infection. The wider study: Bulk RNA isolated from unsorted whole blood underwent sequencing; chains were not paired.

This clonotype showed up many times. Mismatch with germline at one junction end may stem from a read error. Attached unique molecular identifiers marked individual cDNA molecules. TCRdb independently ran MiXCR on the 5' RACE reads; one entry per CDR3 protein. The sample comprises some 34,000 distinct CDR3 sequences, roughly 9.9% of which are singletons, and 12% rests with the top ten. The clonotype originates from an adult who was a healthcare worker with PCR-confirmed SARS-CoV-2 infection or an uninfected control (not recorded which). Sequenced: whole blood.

Written as DNA, the CDR3 is TGTGCCAGCTCACCACTGGACAGGGAACGTAATGAGAAGTTCTTC. This gives the protein CASSPLDRERNEKFF. The rearrangement uses TRBV18 and TRBJ2-1, with TRBD1 matching over 8 bases. Looked up from germline, CDR1 is KGHSH and CDR2 is LQKENI. This CDR3 is built from 15 residues.